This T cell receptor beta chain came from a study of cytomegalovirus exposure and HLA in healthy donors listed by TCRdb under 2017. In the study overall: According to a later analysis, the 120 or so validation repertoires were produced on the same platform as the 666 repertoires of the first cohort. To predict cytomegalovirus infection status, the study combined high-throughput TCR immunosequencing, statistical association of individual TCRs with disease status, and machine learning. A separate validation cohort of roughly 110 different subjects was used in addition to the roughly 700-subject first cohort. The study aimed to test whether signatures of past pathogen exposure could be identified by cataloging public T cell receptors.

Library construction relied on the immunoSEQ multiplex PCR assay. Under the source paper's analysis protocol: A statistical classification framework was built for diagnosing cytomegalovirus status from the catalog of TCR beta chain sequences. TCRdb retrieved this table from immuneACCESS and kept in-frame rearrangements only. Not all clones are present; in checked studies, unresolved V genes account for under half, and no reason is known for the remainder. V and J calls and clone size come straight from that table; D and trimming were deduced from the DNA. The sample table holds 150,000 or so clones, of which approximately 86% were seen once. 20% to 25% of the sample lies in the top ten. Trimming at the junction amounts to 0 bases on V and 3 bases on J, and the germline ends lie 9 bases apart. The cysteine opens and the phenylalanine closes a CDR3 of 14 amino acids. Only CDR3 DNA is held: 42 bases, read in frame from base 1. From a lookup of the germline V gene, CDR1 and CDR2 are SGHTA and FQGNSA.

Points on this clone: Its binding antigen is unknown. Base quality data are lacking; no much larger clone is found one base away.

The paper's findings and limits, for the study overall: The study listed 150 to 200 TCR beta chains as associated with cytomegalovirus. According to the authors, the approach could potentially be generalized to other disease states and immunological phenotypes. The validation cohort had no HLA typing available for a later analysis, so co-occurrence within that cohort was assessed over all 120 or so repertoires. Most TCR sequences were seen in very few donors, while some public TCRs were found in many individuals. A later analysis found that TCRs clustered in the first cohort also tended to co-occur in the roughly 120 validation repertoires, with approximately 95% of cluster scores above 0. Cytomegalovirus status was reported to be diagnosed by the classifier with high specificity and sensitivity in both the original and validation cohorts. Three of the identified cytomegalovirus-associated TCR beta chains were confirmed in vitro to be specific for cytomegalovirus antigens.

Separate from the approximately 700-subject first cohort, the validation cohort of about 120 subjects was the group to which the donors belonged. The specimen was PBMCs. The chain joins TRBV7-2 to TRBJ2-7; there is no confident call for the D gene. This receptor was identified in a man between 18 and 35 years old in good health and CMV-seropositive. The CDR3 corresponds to CASSLAQVDYEQYF. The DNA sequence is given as TGTGCCAGCAGCTTAGCGCAAGTAGACTACGAGCAGTACTTC.